The subject of this entry is one TCR beta chain. The antigen is unknown. Its ends do not fully match the called genes, so a read error is possible. TCRbeta libraries were built with three rounds of nested PCR, modified from ARM-PCR. TCRdb reprocessed the multiplex PCR reads with MiXCR, giving one entry per CDR3 protein. The sample holds some 100,000 distinct CDR3 sequences, about 60% seen once. The sample originates from a study of tumor and adjacent non-tumor tissue in lung cancer. Study overall: Histology: about 13 adenocarcinoma, a couple of squamous cell carcinoma, 1 small cell lung cancer.

CDR1 SGHAT and CDR2 FQNNGV come from the germline V gene. The CDR3 totals 16 residues. General observations from the study: Patients with more diverse tumor TCRs had worse survival. Top 100 clones took a larger repertoire share in normal lung.

No cell sorting was done before RNA was extracted from the tissue. The normal lung tissue was taken more than 3 cm from the tumor edge. The chain carries TRBV11-2 and TRBJ2-2; 12 bases agree with TRBD2. The receptor was isolated from a man aged 25-45 years with non-small cell lung cancer. Input material: distant non-tumor lung tissue. CDR3 sequence (DNA): TGTGCCATCAAGACTAGCGGGAGTGGCGGCTCTGGGGAGCTATTTTTT. It is translated as CAIKTSGSGGSGELFF.